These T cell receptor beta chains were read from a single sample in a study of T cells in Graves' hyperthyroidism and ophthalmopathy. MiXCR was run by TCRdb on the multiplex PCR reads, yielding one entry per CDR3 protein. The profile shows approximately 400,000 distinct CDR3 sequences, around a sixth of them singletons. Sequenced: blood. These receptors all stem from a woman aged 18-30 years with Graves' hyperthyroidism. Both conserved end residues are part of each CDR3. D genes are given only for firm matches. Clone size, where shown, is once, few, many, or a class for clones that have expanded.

CDR3nt: TGTGCCAGCAGTTTTCAGGGTTGGGAGACCCAGTACTTC
CDR3aa: CASSFQGWETQYF
abundance: many
d_gene: .
v_gene: TRBV5-8
j_gene: TRBJ2-5

CDR3nt: TGTGCCAGCACGGGACAGGGTTATTTATTCACCATGAACACTGAAGCTTTCTTT
CDR3aa: CASTGQGYLFTMNTEAFF
abundance: many
d_gene: TRBD1
v_gene: TRBV2
j_gene: TRBJ1-1

CDR3nt: TGCGCCAGCAGCCAAGCCACTCAGGGGAGTGTCCGCGGCTACACCTTC
CDR3aa: CASSQATQGSVRGYTF
abundance: many
d_gene: .
v_gene: TRBV4-1
j_gene: TRBJ1-2

CDR3nt: TGTGCCACCAGCAGAGATCGTTACTCACCCCTCCACTTT
CDR3aa: CATSRDRYSPLHF
abundance: many
d_gene: .
v_gene: TRBV15
j_gene: TRBJ1-6

CDR3nt: TGTGCCAGCAGTGGGACGACCTCTCAGCCCCAGCATTTT
CDR3aa: CASSGTTSQPQHF
abundance: many
d_gene: .
v_gene: TRBV2
j_gene: TRBJ1-5

CDR3nt: TGTGCCAGCAGTTACAGGGGACGAGGGGCCAACGTCCTGACTTTC
CDR3aa: CASSYRGRGANVLTF
abundance: .
d_gene: TRBD1
v_gene: TRBV5-8
j_gene: TRBJ2-6

CDR3nt: TGTGCCAGCAGGCCCCCTCCTAACACCGGGGAGCTGTTTTTT
CDR3aa: CASRPPPNTGELFF
abundance: .
d_gene: .
v_gene: TRBV6-2/TRBV6-3
j_gene: TRBJ2-2

CDR3nt: TGTGCCAGTAGTATAGATTCGGACAGACCCCTCACCCTCCACTTT
CDR3aa: CASSIDSDRPLTLHF
abundance: few
d_gene: .
v_gene: TRBV19
j_gene: TRBJ1-6

CDR3nt: TGTGCCAGCTCACCTGTCAGGGGGCTTGGGGCCAACGTCCTGACTTTC
CDR3aa: CASSPVRGLGANVLTF
abundance: few
d_gene: TRBD1
v_gene: TRBV18
j_gene: TRBJ2-6

CDR3nt: TGTGCCAGCACCTTGGATACACAGCGTGGCTACACCTTC
CDR3aa: CASTLDTQRGYTF
abundance: .
d_gene: .
v_gene: TRBV25-1
j_gene: TRBJ1-2

CDR3nt: TGTGCCAGCAGCTTCCAATGGGGCGAGCAGTACTTC
CDR3aa: CASSFQWGEQYF
abundance: many
d_gene: .
v_gene: TRBV7-9
j_gene: TRBJ2-7

CDR3nt: TGTGCCAGCAGCTTAGACTGGGCTTCCTACGAGGAGCAGTACTTC
CDR3aa: CASSLDWASYEEQYF
abundance: many
d_gene: .
v_gene: TRBV11-3
j_gene: TRBJ2-7

CDR3nt: TGCAGTGCGTCGGCGGCGGTGAATTCACCCCTCCACTTT
CDR3aa: CSASAAVNSPLHF
abundance: .
d_gene: .
v_gene: TRBV20-1
j_gene: TRBJ1-6

CDR3nt: TGCAGTGCCCGACGGTGGGGACTCGGCACAGATACGCAGTATTTT
CDR3aa: CSARRWGLGTDTQYF
abundance: .
d_gene: .
v_gene: TRBV20-1
j_gene: TRBJ2-3

CDR3nt: TGTGCCAGCAGTCGACCAGAGCCGGGACTATCATCCTACGAGCAGTACTTC
CDR3aa: CASSRPEPGLSSYEQYF
abundance: many
d_gene: TRBD2
v_gene: TRBV7-9
j_gene: TRBJ2-7

CDR3nt: TGTGCCAGCAGCCGGACCTCTGGGGCCAACGTCCTGACTTTC
CDR3aa: CASSRTSGANVLTF
abundance: few
d_gene: .
v_gene: TRBV12-3/TRBV12-4
j_gene: TRBJ2-6

CDR3nt: TGCGCCAGCCAGGGGCCCTACAATGAGCAGTTCTTC
CDR3aa: CASQGPYNEQFF
abundance: many
d_gene: .
v_gene: TRBV5-1
j_gene: TRBJ2-1

CDR3nt: TGTGCCAGCAGTTATTCACGTAGGGAATACCAAGAGACCCAGTACTTC
CDR3aa: CASSYSRREYQETQYF
abundance: .
d_gene: .
v_gene: TRBV6-2/TRBV6-3
j_gene: TRBJ2-5

CDR3nt: TGTGCCAGCAGCTTCGGGACAGGGGAAACTCTAGTACACGAGCAGTACTTC
CDR3aa: CASSFGTGETLVHEQYF
abundance: many
d_gene: TRBD1
v_gene: TRBV11-3
j_gene: TRBJ2-7

CDR3nt: TGTGCCTGGAGTGTAGGCTGGGGGAAGGGGCAGTTCTTC
CDR3aa: CAWSVGWGKGQFF
abundance: many
d_gene: .
v_gene: TRBV30
j_gene: TRBJ2-1

CDR3nt: TGCAGTGCTAGAGGACTAGCCTCCTCCTACGAGCAGTACTTC
CDR3aa: CSARGLASSYEQYF
abundance: many
d_gene: TRBD2
v_gene: TRBV20-1
j_gene: TRBJ2-7

CDR3nt: TGTGCCAGCAGCATAAATCCGAACTATGGCTACACCTTC
CDR3aa: CASSINPNYGYTF
abundance: many
d_gene: .
v_gene: TRBV5-4
j_gene: TRBJ1-2

CDR3nt: TGTGCCATCAGTGAGTCGGGAACCACCAGAGATACGCAGTATTTT
CDR3aa: CAISESGTTRDTQYF
abundance: few
d_gene: .
v_gene: TRBV10-3
j_gene: TRBJ2-3

CDR3nt: TGTGCCAGCAGACAGTCCGGGGACAATGAGCAGTTCTTC
CDR3aa: CASRQSGDNEQFF
abundance: .
d_gene: .
v_gene: TRBV28
j_gene: TRBJ2-1

CDR3nt: TGTGCCAGCAGTACAGGGGGCTTCACCTACGAGCAGTACTTC
CDR3aa: CASSTGGFTYEQYF
abundance: many
d_gene: TRBD1
v_gene: TRBV6-1
j_gene: TRBJ2-7

CDR3nt: TGCAGCGTGACCTTAGCTACAGATACGCAGTATTTT
CDR3aa: CSVTLATDTQYF
abundance: few
d_gene: .
v_gene: TRBV29-1
j_gene: TRBJ2-3

CDR3nt: TGTGCCAGCGACGGGCAGGGGGGTTCACCCCTCCACTTT
CDR3aa: CASDGQGGSPLHF
abundance: many
d_gene: TRBD1
v_gene: TRBV28
j_gene: TRBJ1-6

CDR3nt: TGCGCCAGCAGCTTGGACCTAAGAGGTGACGAGCAGTACTTC
CDR3aa: CASSLDLRGDEQYF
abundance: few
d_gene: .
v_gene: TRBV5-1
j_gene: TRBJ2-7

CDR3nt: TGTGCCTGGAGTGTAGACGGTGATCAGCCCCAGCATTTT
CDR3aa: CAWSVDGDQPQHF
abundance: many
d_gene: .
v_gene: TRBV30
j_gene: TRBJ1-5

CDR3nt: TGTGCCACCTCCGAAGGGATGCCGAACACTGAAGCTTTCTTT
CDR3aa: CATSEGMPNTEAFF
abundance: .
d_gene: .
v_gene: TRBV6-2/TRBV6-3
j_gene: TRBJ1-1

CDR3nt: TGTGCCAGCAGTACGGGCGGAGTCTGGCCCCAGCATTTT
CDR3aa: CASSTGGVWPQHF
abundance: many
d_gene: .
v_gene: TRBV12-3/TRBV12-4
j_gene: TRBJ1-5

CDR3nt: TGCGCCAGCAGCGGGGGGCCCGACTACGAGCAGTACTTC
CDR3aa: CASSGGPDYEQYF
abundance: many
d_gene: .
v_gene: TRBV5-1
j_gene: TRBJ2-7

CDR3nt: TGTGCCAGCAGCTTTTTCGGGGGCCCAATCCCTTACGAGCAGTACTTC
CDR3aa: CASSFFGGPIPYEQYF
abundance: many
d_gene: .
v_gene: TRBV7-2
j_gene: TRBJ2-7

CDR3nt: TGTGCCAGCAGTTACACCCCCGGACAGGGGGCAGGCACTGAAGCTTTCTTT
CDR3aa: CASSYTPGQGAGTEAFF
abundance: many
d_gene: TRBD1
v_gene: TRBV6-6
j_gene: TRBJ1-1

CDR3nt: TGTGCCAGCAGCTTAGGGACAGGGATGTATTATGGCTACACCTTC
CDR3aa: CASSLGTGMYYGYTF
abundance: many
d_gene: TRBD1
v_gene: TRBV11-2
j_gene: TRBJ1-2

CDR3nt: TGCGCCAGCAGCCCCGGACTAGCGGGAGTTAGCGAGCAGTACTTC
CDR3aa: CASSPGLAGVSEQYF
abundance: many
d_gene: TRBD2
v_gene: TRBV5-1
j_gene: TRBJ2-7

CDR3nt: TGTGCCAGCAAGGGAGGGCTGAACGAGCAGTACTTC
CDR3aa: CASKGGLNEQYF
abundance: many
d_gene: TRBD2
v_gene: TRBV2
j_gene: TRBJ2-7

CDR3nt: TGTGCCAGCAGCTCCATTCAGGGGGCCTATGGCTACACCTTC
CDR3aa: CASSSIQGAYGYTF
abundance: many
d_gene: TRBD1
v_gene: TRBV3-1
j_gene: TRBJ1-2

CDR3nt: TGCAGTGCGACCGACAGGGGGCGAGGGGCAGATACGCAGTATTTT
CDR3aa: CSATDRGRGADTQYF
abundance: .
d_gene: TRBD1
v_gene: TRBV20-1
j_gene: TRBJ2-3

CDR3nt: TGTGCCACGGGGGAAGCAAGAGAGACCCAGTACTTC
CDR3aa: CATGEARETQYF
abundance: .
d_gene: .
v_gene: TRBV15
j_gene: TRBJ2-5

CDR3nt: TGTGCCAGCAGCTTCGGGACCGCCAAGGGAGAGATCTATGGCTACACCTTC
CDR3aa: CASSFGTAKGEIYGYTF
abundance: .
d_gene: .
v_gene: TRBV5-6
j_gene: TRBJ1-2

CDR3nt: TGTGCCAGCAGACCGGGACCACTTACCTATAATTCACCCCTCCACTTT
CDR3aa: CASRPGPLTYNSPLHF
abundance: .
d_gene: .
v_gene: TRBV5-6
j_gene: TRBJ1-6

CDR3nt: TGTGCCACCAGTGATTTGTATCTAGCGGGGGGGCCGACAGATACGCAGTATTTT
CDR3aa: CATSDLYLAGGPTDTQYF
abundance: .
d_gene: TRBD2
v_gene: TRBV24-1
j_gene: TRBJ2-3

CDR3nt: TGTGCCAGCAGCGCCCAACAGGGTTCGATTTACGAGCAGTACTTC
CDR3aa: CASSAQQGSIYEQYF
abundance: many
d_gene: .
v_gene: TRBV2
j_gene: TRBJ2-7